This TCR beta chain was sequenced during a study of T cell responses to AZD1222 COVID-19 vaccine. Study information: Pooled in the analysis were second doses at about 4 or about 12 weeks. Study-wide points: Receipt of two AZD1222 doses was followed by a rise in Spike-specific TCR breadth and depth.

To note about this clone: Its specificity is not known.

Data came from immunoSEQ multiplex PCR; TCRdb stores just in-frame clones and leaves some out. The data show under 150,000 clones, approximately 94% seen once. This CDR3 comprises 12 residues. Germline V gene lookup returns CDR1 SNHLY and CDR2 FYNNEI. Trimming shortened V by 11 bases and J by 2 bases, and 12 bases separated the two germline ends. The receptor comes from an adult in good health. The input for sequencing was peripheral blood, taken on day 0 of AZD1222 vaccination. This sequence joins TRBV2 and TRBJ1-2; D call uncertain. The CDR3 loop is CARYSQNYGYTF. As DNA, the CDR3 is TGTGCCCGCTACTCACAGAACTATGGCTACACCTTC.